This TCR beta chain was observed in a study of cytomegalovirus exposure and HLA in healthy donors. Overall study results and limits: A list of roughly 160 TCR beta chains associated with cytomegalovirus was given. Subsequent analysis found a tendency for first-cohort TCR clusters to co-occur within the 95 to 150 validation repertoires.

From the approximately 120-subject validation cohort, which was separate from the roughly 670-subject first cohort, the donors were drawn. The CDR3 loop spans 18 amino acids. The V and J ends lost 0 bases and 6 bases respectively, with 20 bases between them. CDR1 and CDR2 (germline): SGHTA, FQGNSA. Measured with immunoSEQ multiplex PCR; TCRdb has only the in-frame clones, and not every one. The sample lists 150,000 to 200,000 clones, around 81% occurring once. Note on this clone: What it binds is not known.

The clonotype comes from a man aged 30-40 years in good health and CMV-seropositive. Material for sequencing was PBMCs. The V gene is TRBV7-2, the J gene TRBJ2-2; D call uncertain. CDR3 in DNA: TGTGCCAGCAGCTTAGCTCAGTCTCCGTCAGCGTGGGCCGGGGAGCTGTTTTTT. Its translation is CASSLAQSPSAWAGELFF.